One sample yielded the 17 T cell receptor beta chains listed below, sequenced in a study of CD8 T cells in Susac syndrome. The authors reverse transcribed roughly 0.5 to 1 ug RNA with random hexamers. TCRdb re-derived calls from the immunoSEQ multiplex PCR reads in MiXCR, one entry per CDR3 protein. This table holds approximately 170,000 distinct CDR3 sequences, approximately 95% found once. Sequencing was carried out using CD4+ T cells from PBMCs. The receptor set was obtained from a human donor with multiple sclerosis.

The chain employs TRBV5-6 and TRBJ1-2; 7 bases are shared with TRBD1. CDR1 and CDR2 from the germline V gene are SGHDT and YYEEEE. Trimming at V came to 4 bases and at J to 2 bases, leaving 8 bases not matched to a gene. This CDR3 has 15 amino acids. The CDR3 protein is CASSPRDSYNYGYTF. The CDR3 nucleotides read TGTGCCAGCAGCCCCCGGGACAGCTACAACTATGGCTACACCTTC.

The chain uses TRBV24-1 and TRBJ2-2; no clear D. The V and J ends lost 2 bases and 5 bases respectively, with 5 bases between them. This CDR3 has 13 amino acids. The germline CDR1 and CDR2 sequences are KGHDR and SFDVKD. CDR3 residues: CATSDSRTGELFF. In DNA form, the CDR3 reads TGTGCCACCAGTGATTCTCGGACCGGGGAGCTGTTTTTT.

The chain carries TRBV23-1 and TRBJ2-6; 7 bases align to TRBD1. TRBV23-1 is marked as an open reading frame, function uncertain. V gave up 8 bases and J gave up 0 bases; unmatched junction bases: 4. The CDR3 contains 15 residues. CDR3 nucleotide sequence: TGCGCCAGCGATTCAGGGGGCTCTGGGGCCAACGTCCTGACTTTC. It yields the protein CASDSGGSGANVLTF.

The chain joins TRBV18 to TRBJ2-3; unclear D gene. The CDR3 runs to 15 residues. CDR1 and CDR2 from the germline V gene are KGHSH and LQKENI. Trimming cost V 3 bases and J 2 bases, with 12 bases left between them. DNA for the CDR3: TGTGCCAGCTCACCGGTCTCGGAGAACACAGATACGCAGTATTTT. This codes for CASSPVSENTDTQYF.

This chain joins TRBV11-2 and TRBJ2-2, with D uncertain. This CDR3 comprises 17 residues. Trimming took off 5 bases at V and 0 bases at J, with 16 bases between the two ends. CDR1 SGHAT and CDR2 FQNNGV come from the germline V gene. CDR3 amino acids: CASSPHAAGPNTGELFF. For the CDR3, the DNA is TGTGCCAGCAGCCCCCACGCGGCCGGCCCGAACACCGGGGAGCTGTTTTTT.

The rearrangement joins TRBV2 to TRBJ2-5; 7 bases match TRBD2. The CDR3 has 14 residues. The junction had 5 bases not matched to a gene; V was cut back by 2 bases and J by 5 bases. Germline-derived CDR1 and CDR2 are SNHLY and FYNNEI. Here the CDR3 reads CASSERGRGETQYF. The CDR3 DNA reads TGTGCCAGCAGTGAACGCGGGAGAGGGGAGACCCAGTACTTC.

The DNA for the CDR3 is TGCAGCGTCAGAACTCCGGTCTTGGAGGCCCAGTACTTC. This encodes CSVRTPVLEAQYF. V usage is TRBV29-1 and J usage is TRBJ2-5; the D gene is possibly TRBD2 (5 bases). The CDR3 runs 13 residues. Germline V lookup: CDR1 SQVTM, CDR2 ANQGSEA. Trimming removed 6 bases from V and 9 bases from J, with 20 bases in between.

This clonotype was counted only a few times. This rearrangement joins TRBV7-2 to TRBJ2-1, with 7 nucleotides matching TRBD1. The CDR3 contains 14 residues. CDR1 and CDR2 (germline): SGHTA, FQGNSA. The ends lost 4 bases at V and 2 bases at J; junction bases unmatched: 2. The CDR3 loop reads CASSSQGAYNEQFF. Here the CDR3 DNA reads TGTGCCAGCAGCTCCCAGGGGGCCTACAATGAGCAGTTCTTC.

The rearrangement joins TRBV12-3 or TRBV12-4 to TRBJ1-3; D is uncertain. The CDR3 loop spans 16 amino acids. Between the trimmed V and J ends, which lost 0 bases and 2 bases, there was a span of 11 bases. Here the CDR3 reads CASSLASDNPGNTIYF. The CDR3 DNA follows: TGTGCCAGCAGTTTAGCGTCAGACAACCCTGGAAACACCATATATTTT.

As for this clonotype: Sequence at one end of the junction differs from germline and may be a read error. This CDR3 reads CASSLRQVAEAGMDF. The CDR3 DNA follows: TGTGCCAGCAGCTTAAGACAGGTCGCGGAAGCGGGAATGGACTTC. The chain uses TRBV7-9 and TRBJ2-7; D is perhaps TRBD2 (7 bases). The CDR3 consists of 15 residues. Germline CDR1 is SEHNR and CDR2 is FQNEAQ (reference sequence).

This rearrangement joins TRBV29-1 to TRBJ1-1, with unresolved D. The CDR3 sequence is 13 residues long. V dropped 5 bases and J dropped 1 base, with 11 bases sitting between them. Germline loops: CDR1 SQVTM, CDR2 ANQGSEA. The CDR3 DNA is TGCAGCGTTCTAAAAGACCGGAACACTGAAGCTTTCTTT. Its protein is CSVLKDRNTEAFF.

The V gene is TRBV7-2, the J gene TRBJ2-3; 7 bases match TRBD2. Germline V lookup: CDR1 SGHTA, CDR2 FQGNSA. This CDR3 has 10 residues. J was trimmed by 14 bases and V by 8 bases; bases with no gene match: 7. As DNA, the CDR3 is TGTGCCAGCGCAGCGGGAAAACCGTATTTT. Translation gives CASAAGKPYF.

V gene TRBV25-1 combines with J gene TRBJ1-1, with a possible D match to TRBD1 (5 bases). Germline CDR1 is MGHDK and CDR2 is SYGVNS. Trimming left V 10 bases short and J 0 bases short, with 18 bases between. The CDR3 is made up of 15 amino acids. CDR3 bases: TGTGCCACGGGGGGTTGGGGTCGTATGAACACTGAAGCTTTCTTT. It translates to CATGGWGRMNTEAFF. The complete variable domain, with remaining parts taken from reference TRBV25-1 and TRBJ1-1, reads EADIYQTPRYLVIGTGKKITLECSQTMGHDKMYWYQQDPGMELHLIHYSYGVNSTEKGDLSSESTVSRIRTEHFPLTLESARPSHTSQYLCATGGWGRMNTEAFFGQGTRLTVV.

The V gene is TRBV5-1, the J gene TRBJ2-7; D is unresolved. This CDR3 spans 13 amino acids. V was trimmed by 2 bases and J by 2 bases, leaving 8 bases between them. Germline-derived CDR1 and CDR2 are SGHRS and YFSETQ. Written as DNA, the CDR3 is TGCGCCAGCAGCTTAGTGGCGCCCTACGAGCAGTACTTC. Translating it yields CASSLVAPYEQYF.

The V gene is TRBV27, the J gene TRBJ2-5, with 10 bases that match TRBD2. The junction had 6 bases not matched to a gene; V was cut back by 6 bases and J by 5 bases. Per germline, CDR1 MNHEY and CDR2 SMNVEV (reference sequence). The CDR3 is 14 residues long. The CDR3 coding sequence is TGTGCCAGCAGGACTAGCGGGCCGGCGGAGACCCAGTACTTC. Its translation: CASRTSGPAETQYF.

The V gene is TRBV19, the J gene TRBJ2-2; D is possibly TRBD1 or TRBD2 (5 bases each). Per germline, CDR1 LNHDA and CDR2 SQIVND (reference sequence). The CDR3 runs 15 residues. V gave up 2 bases and J gave up 6 bases, with 13 bases separating them. The CDR3 bases are TGTGCCAGTAGTATAAGTGGGACGTCTCCCGGGGAGCTGTTTTTT. Its translation: CASSISGTSPGELFF.

This chain uses TRBV3-1 with TRBJ1-1; D gene unclear. The V gene's germline CDR1 is LGHDT and CDR2 YNNKEL (reference sequence). The CDR3 has 13 amino acids. V lost 3 bases and J lost 5, with 10 bases in between. CDR3 sequence: CASSQSTMTEAFF. In nucleotides, the CDR3 is TGTGCCAGCAGCCAGTCAACAATGACTGAAGCTTTCTTT.